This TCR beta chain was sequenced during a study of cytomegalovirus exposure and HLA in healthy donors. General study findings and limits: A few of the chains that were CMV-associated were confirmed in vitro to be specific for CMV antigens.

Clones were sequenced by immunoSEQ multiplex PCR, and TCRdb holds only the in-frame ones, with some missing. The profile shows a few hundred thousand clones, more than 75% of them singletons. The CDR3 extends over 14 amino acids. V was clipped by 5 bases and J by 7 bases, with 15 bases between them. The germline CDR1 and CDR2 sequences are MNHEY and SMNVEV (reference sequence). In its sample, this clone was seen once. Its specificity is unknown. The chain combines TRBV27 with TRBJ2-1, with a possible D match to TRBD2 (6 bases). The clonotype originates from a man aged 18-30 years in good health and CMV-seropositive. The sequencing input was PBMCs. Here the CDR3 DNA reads TGTGCCAGCAGTCCCCTGCGGGACCAAAATGAGCAGTTCTTC. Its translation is CASSPLRDQNEQFF.